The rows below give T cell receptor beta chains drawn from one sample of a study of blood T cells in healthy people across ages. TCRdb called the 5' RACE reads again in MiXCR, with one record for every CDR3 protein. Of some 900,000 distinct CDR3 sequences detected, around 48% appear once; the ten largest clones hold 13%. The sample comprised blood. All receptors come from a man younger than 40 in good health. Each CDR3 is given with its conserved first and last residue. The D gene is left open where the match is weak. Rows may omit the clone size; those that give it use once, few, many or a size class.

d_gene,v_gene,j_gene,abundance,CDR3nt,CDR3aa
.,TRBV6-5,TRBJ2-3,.,TGTGCCAGCAGTTACTCCCCTCGTCGAGGCGGAGATACGCAGTATTTT,CASSYSPRRGGDTQYF
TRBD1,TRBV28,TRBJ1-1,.,TGTGCCAGCGGCCTGGGGACAGTAGTCACTGAAGCTTTCTTT,CASGLGTVVTEAFF
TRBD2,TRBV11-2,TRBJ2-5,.,TGTGCCAGCAGCTTAGTCTGGGGTCCGACTAGCGGGGGGGCCCCCGGGGAGACCCAGTACTTC,CASSLVWGPTSGGAPGETQYF
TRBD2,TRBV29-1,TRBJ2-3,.,TGCAGCGTTGCTCCAGCGGGGAACACAGATACGCAGTATTTT,CSVAPAGNTDTQYF
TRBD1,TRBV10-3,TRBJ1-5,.,TGTGCCATCAGTGAGCCAGGGGGCAGGGCGGGGGATCAGCCCCAGCATTTT,CAISEPGGRAGDQPQHF
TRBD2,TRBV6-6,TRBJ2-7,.,TGTGCCAGCACTAAAGCGGGGACCTACGAGCAGTACTTC,CASTKAGTYEQYF
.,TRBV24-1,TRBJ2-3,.,TGTGCCACCAGTGATCCGCGGAGGGGGCGGACAGATACGCAGTATTTT,CATSDPRRGRTDTQYF
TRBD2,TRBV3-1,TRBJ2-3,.,TGTGCCAGCAGCCAAGATAGGGGACTAGCGGCTCAAACAGATACGCAGTATTTT,CASSQDRGLAAQTDTQYF
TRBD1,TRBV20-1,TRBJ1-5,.,TGCAGTGCTAGTCACCTGACAGGGGTACGCAATCAGCCCCAGCATTTT,CSASHLTGVRNQPQHF
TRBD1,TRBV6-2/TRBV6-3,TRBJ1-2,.,TGTGCCAGCAGTTACCCCGACAGGGATGGCTACACCTTC,CASSYPDRDGYTF
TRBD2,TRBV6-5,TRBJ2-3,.,TGTGCCAGCAGTCCGACCGCTAGCGGGCAGGGTACGCAGTATTTT,CASSPTASGQGTQYF
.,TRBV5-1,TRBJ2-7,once,TGCGCCAGCAGCGCGGGCGACAGACTCTACGAGCAGTACTTC,CASSAGDRLYEQYF
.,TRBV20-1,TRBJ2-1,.,TGCAGTGCCAGAGATCGAACGACAAGCTCCTACAATGTGCAGTTCTTC,CSARDRTTSSYNVQFF
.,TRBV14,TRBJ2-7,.,TGTGCCAGCAGCCAAAGGTGCGAGCAGTACTTC,CASSQRCEQYF
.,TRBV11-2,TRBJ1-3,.,TGTGCCAGCAGCTTTGTAGGAAACACCATATATTTT,CASSFVGNTIYF
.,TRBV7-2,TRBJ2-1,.,TGTGCCAGCAGCTTAGCAAGGGGTCTTGATGAGCAGTTCTTC,CASSLARGLDEQFF
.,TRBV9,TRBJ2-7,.,TGTGCCAGCAGCGTAGAACACAGAACCTACGAGCAGTACTTC,CASSVEHRTYEQYF
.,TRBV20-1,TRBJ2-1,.,TGCAGTGCCTCAGGGAATCGGAATGAGCAGTTCTTC,CSASGNRNEQFF
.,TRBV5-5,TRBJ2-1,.,TGTGCCAGCAGCTTGGTGGGGGGCATCTACAATGAGCAGTTCTTC,CASSLVGGIYNEQFF
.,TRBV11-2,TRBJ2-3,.,TGTGCCAGCAGCGTCTCACCTCGCGATACGCAGTATTTT,CASSVSPRDTQYF
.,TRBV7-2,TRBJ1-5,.,TGTGCCAGTAGCGACGGGCCTACTCGGCCCCAGCATTTT,CASSDGPTRPQHF
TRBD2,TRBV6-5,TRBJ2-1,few,TGTGCCAGCAGACCCGGGCTAGCGGGGAGCAATGAGCAGTTCTTC,CASRPGLAGSNEQFF
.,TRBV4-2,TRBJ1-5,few,TGTGCCAGCAGCCAAGATGGGGGCCCAAATCAGCCCCAGCATTTT,CASSQDGGPNQPQHF
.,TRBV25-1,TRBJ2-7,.,TGTGCCAGCAGTGGCAACAGGGTTGCCTACGAGCAGTACTTC,CASSGNRVAYEQYF
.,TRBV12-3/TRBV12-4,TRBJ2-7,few,TGTGCCAGCGGACCGACGGGGACCTACGAGCAGTACTTC,CASGPTGTYEQYF
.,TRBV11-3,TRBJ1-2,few,TGTGCCAGCAGCTTAGGACAGGAATTAAACTATGGCTACACCTTC,CASSLGQELNYGYTF
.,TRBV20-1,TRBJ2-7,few,TGCAGTGCCCTCGACCGAAAGGAGCAGTACTTC,CSALDRKEQYF
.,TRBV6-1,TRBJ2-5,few,TGTGCCAGCAGTAGCCAGATCGAGACCCAGTACTTC,CASSSQIETQYF
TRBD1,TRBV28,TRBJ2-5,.,TGTGCCAGCAGTTTATCGGGGACAGGGGCTGCGACCCAGTACTTC,CASSLSGTGAATQYF
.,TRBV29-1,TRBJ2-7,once,TGCAGCGTGCTCCGGGACTCCCGATACAATGAGCAGTACTTC,CSVLRDSRYNEQYF
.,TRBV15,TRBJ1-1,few,TGTGCCACCAGCAGAGACCTGGAGAGAGAAGCTTTCTTT,CATSRDLEREAFF
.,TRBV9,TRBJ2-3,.,TGTGCCAGCAGCGAGGGGCCCGGCACAGGGAATACAGATACGCAGTATTTT,CASSEGPGTGNTDTQYF
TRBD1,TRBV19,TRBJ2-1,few,TGTGCCAGTAGTTCTGACAGGGGGATTAGCTCCTACAATGAGCAGTTCTTC,CASSSDRGISSYNEQFF
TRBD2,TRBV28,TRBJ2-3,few,TGTGCCAGCAGTGTAGGACTAGCGATCGGGACAGATACGCAGTATTTT,CASSVGLAIGTDTQYF
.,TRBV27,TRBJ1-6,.,TGTGCCAGCAGTGACGTAGAAAGTTCACCCCTCCACTTT,CASSDVESSPLHF
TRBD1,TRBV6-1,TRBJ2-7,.,TGTGCCATCTTGACAGGGGCCGCTTTCGAGCAGTACTTC,CAILTGAAFEQYF
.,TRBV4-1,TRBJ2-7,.,TGCGCCAGCAGCCAGGGCCTAACGGGACCGATCTACGAGCAGTACTTC,CASSQGLTGPIYEQYF
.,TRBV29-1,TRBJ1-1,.,TGCAGCGTCGTGACACCTAGGACTGAAGCTTTCTTT,CSVVTPRTEAFF
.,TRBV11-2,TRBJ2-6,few,TGTGCCAGCAGCTTAGATCCTGGCCCCACTGGGGTCCTGACTTTC,CASSLDPGPTGVLTF
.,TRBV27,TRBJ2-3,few,TGTGCCAGCAGTTTATTTGGTGGCACAGATACGCAGTATTTT,CASSLFGGTDTQYF
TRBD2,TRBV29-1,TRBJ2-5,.,TGCAGCTCGTTATGGGCCATAGCGGGGCCTCCGAAGGGGATCCAAGAGACCCAGTACTTC,CSSLWAIAGPPKGIQETQYF
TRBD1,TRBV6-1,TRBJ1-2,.,TGTGCCTGCTCAGACCTTGGACAGGGTGAAGGCTACACCTTC,CACSDLGQGEGYTF
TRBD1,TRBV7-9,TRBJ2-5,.,TGTGCCAGCAGCATAGGTCCCGCCGGGACAGGGAAAGAGACCCAGTACTTC,CASSIGPAGTGKETQYF
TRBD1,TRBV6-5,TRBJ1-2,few,TGTGCCAGCAGTTCCAGGACAGGAGCTAACTATGGCTACACCTTC,CASSSRTGANYGYTF
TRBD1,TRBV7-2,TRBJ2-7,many,TGTGCCAGCAGCGTACACAGGGGTTACGAGCAGTACTTC,CASSVHRGYEQYF
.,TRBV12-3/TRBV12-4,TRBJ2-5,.,TGTGCCAGCAGTTTAGGGGGGGCAGAATGGCAAGAGACCCAGTACTTC,CASSLGGAEWQETQYF
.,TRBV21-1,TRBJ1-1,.,TGTGCCAGCAGCAAACAGCGGACCCCGGGAGCTTTCTTT,CASSKQRTPGAFF
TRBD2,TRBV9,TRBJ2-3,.,TGTGCCAGCAGCGTGGGAGGGCGCACAGATACGCAGTATTTT,CASSVGGRTDTQYF
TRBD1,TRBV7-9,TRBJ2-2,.,TGTGCCAGCAGCTCCCCGGGACAGACGAGCACCGGGGAGCTGTTTTTT,CASSSPGQTSTGELFF
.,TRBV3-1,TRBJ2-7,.,TGTGCCAGCAGCCAGAGTTTTACCTACAATGAGCAGTACTTC,CASSQSFTYNEQYF
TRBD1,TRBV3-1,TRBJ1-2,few,TGTGCCAGCAGCCCAGCCGACAGGGGCTATGGCTACACCTTC,CASSPADRGYGYTF
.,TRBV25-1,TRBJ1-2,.,TGTGCCAGCAGTGAATCCGGAGGAGCCTATGGCTACACCTTC,CASSESGGAYGYTF
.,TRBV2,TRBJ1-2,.,TGTGCCAGCAGTGAAGGGTCAGCTCTGGGTTACTATGGCTACACCTTC,CASSEGSALGYYGYTF
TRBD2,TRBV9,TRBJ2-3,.,TGTGCCAGCAGCGTATTAGCGGGGGACGGGGCAGATACGCAGTATTTT,CASSVLAGDGADTQYF
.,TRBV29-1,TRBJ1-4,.,TGCAGCGTTGTGGAGTCACTTTACGGTGAAAAACTGTTTTTT,CSVVESLYGEKLFF